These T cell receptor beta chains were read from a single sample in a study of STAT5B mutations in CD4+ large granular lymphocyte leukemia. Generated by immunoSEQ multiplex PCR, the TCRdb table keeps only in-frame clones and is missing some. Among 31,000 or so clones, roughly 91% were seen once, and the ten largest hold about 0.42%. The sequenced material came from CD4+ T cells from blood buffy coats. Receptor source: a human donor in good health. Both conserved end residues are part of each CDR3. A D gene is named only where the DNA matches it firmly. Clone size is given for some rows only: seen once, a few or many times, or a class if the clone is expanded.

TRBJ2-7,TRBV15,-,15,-,CATSRDRGVLSEQYF,TGTGCCACCAGCAGAGATAGGGGAGTGCTGTCCGAGCAGTACTTC
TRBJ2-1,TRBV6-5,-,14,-,CASSYLQGSGEQFF,TGTGCCAGCAGTTACTTACAGGGTTCGGGTGAGCAGTTCTTC
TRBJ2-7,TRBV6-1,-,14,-,CASREEPTTYEQYF,TGTGCCAGCAGGGAAGAACCAACCACCTACGAGCAGTACTTC
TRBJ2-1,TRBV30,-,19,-,CAWSRGLALLRLGGNEQFF,TGTGCCTGGAGTCGCGGACTCGCCCTCCTACGGCTAGGGGGCAATGAGCAGTTCTTC
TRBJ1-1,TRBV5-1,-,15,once,CASSLAVGPDGEAFF,TGCGCCAGCAGCTTGGCCGTGGGACCGGATGGGGAAGCTTTCTTT
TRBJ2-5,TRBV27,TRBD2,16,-,CDVSRGGPPNEETQYF,TGTGACGTGTCTCGGGGGGGTCCCCCGAACGAAGAGACCCAGTACTTC
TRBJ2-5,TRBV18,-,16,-,CASSPLGLSSQETQYF,TGTGCCAGCTCACCGTTGGGACTCAGCTCCCAAGAGACCCAGTACTTC
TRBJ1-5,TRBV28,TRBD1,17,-,CASTANRGLSSFKPQHF,TGTGCCAGCACCGCAAACAGGGGGCTCTCATCCTTTAAGCCCCAGCATTTT
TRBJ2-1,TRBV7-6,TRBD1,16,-,CASSLISGTASNEQFF,TGTGCCAGCAGCCTCATTTCCGGGACAGCGAGCAATGAGCAGTTCTTC
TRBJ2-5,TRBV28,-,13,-,CASSPGGQETQYF,TGTGCCAGCAGTCCCGGTGGGCAAGAGACCCAGTACTTC
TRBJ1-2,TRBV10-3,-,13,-,CAISEIEEVGYTF,TGTGCCATCAGTGAGATTGAGGAAGTTGGCTACACCTTC
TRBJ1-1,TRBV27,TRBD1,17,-,CASSPHGTGAMNTEAFF,TGTGCCAGCAGTCCCCATGGGACAGGGGCAATGAACACTGAAGCTTTCTTT
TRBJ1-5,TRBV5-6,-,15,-,CASSRSRWGNQPQHF,TGTGCCAGCAGCCGCAGCCGGTGGGGCAATCAGCCCCAGCATTTT
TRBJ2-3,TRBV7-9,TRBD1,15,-,CASTLGDRDQDTQYF,TGTGCCAGCACCTTAGGGGACAGGGACCAAGATACGCAGTATTTT
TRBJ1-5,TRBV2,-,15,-,CASTPQGGRNQPQHF,TGTGCCAGCACCCCGCAAGGAGGGAGAAATCAGCCCCAGCATTTT
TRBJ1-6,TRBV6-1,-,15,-,CASSEVRGADSPLHF,TGTGCCAGCAGTGAAGTGCGGGGGGCGGATTCACCCCTCCACTTT
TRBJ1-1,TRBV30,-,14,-,CAWGRGGANTEAFF,TGTGCCTGGGGGCGCGGGGGGGCGAACACTGAAGCTTTCTTT
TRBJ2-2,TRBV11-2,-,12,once,CASSLEVGELFF,TGTGCCAGCAGCTTAGAGGTCGGGGAGCTGTTTTTT
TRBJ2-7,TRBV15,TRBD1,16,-,CATSRDLGTGPYEQYF,TGTGCCACCAGCAGAGATCTCGGGACAGGACCCTACGAGCAGTACTTC
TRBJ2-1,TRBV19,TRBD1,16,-,CASSNLRDSSYNEQFF,TGTGCCAGTAGTAACCTCCGGGACAGCTCCTACAATGAGCAGTTCTTC
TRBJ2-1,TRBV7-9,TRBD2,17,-,CASSLGSRLAGNNEQFF,TGTGCCAGCAGCTTAGGGTCGAGACTAGCGGGCAACAATGAGCAGTTCTTC
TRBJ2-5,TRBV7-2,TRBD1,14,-,CASSFRTGGETQYF,TGTGCCAGCAGCTTTCGGACAGGGGGGGAGACCCAGTACTTC
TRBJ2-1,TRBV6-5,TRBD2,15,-,CASSSVAGGDNEQFF,TGTGCCAGCAGTTCAGTAGCGGGAGGAGACAATGAGCAGTTCTTC
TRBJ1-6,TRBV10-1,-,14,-,CASSPEVVDSPLHF,TGCGCCAGCAGTCCCGAAGTTGTGGATTCACCCCTCCACTTT
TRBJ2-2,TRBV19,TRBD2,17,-,CASSRNGRASDTGELFF,TGTGCCAGTAGTAGAAACGGGAGGGCCTCCGACACCGGGGAGCTGTTTTTT
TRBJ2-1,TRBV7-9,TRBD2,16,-,CASSLWVGTSATEQFF,TGTGCCAGCAGCTTATGGGTCGGGACTAGCGCCACTGAGCAGTTCTTC
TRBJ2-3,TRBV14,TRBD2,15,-,CASSQLAGGRDTQYF,TGTGCCAGCAGCCAGTTAGCGGGAGGTCGGGATACGCAGTATTTT